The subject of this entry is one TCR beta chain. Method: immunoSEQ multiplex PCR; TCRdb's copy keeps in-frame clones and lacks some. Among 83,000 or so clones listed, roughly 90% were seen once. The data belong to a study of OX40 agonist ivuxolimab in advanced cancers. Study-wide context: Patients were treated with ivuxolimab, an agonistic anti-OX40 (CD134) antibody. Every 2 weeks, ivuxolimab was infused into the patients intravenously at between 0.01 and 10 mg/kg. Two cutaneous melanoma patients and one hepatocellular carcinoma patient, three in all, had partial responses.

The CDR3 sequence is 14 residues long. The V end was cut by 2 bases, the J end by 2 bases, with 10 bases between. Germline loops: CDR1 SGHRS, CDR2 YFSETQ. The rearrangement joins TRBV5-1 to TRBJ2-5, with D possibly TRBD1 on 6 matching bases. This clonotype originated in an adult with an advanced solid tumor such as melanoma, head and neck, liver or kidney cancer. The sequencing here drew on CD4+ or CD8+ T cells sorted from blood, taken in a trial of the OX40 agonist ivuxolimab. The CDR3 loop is CASSLLTGQETQYF. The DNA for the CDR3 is TGCGCCAGCAGCTTACTGACAGGTCAAGAGACCCAGTACTTC.